The next 26 T cell receptor beta chains were all read from a single sample in a study of PD-1 blockade in classical Hodgkin lymphoma (dated by TCRdb to 2020 to 2021). Library preparation was by the immunoSEQ multiplex PCR assay. This is the immuneACCESS table as TCRdb keeps it, with only in-frame sequences that have V and J called. A part of the clones is gone; compared with another copy, unresolved V genes explain less than half, and the rest is unexplained. The sample table contains 130,000 to 150,000 clones; only one count was recorded for around 84% of them. The leading ten clones occupy roughly 9.2% of the sample. What the time point label conveys for this sample: cycle 2 day 1 (C2D1) of nivolumab. All trial patients had relapsed after autologous stem cell transplantation, with cohorts A, B and C differing in prior brentuximab vedotin exposure. The source material was peripheral blood mononuclear cells (PBMCs), sampled before the second cycle of nivolumab. Receptors originate from a human donor with classical Hodgkin lymphoma.

V and J are TRBV4-1 and TRBJ2-6; D ambiguous. The V gene lost 2 bases and the J gene lost 0 bases, with 14 bases spanning the gap. CDR3 size: 18 residues. Germline assignment: CDR1 MGHRA and CDR2 YSYEKL. The CDR3 bases are TGCGCCAGCAGCCAAAACGGTAGACGGACCTCTGGGGCCAACGTCCTGACTTTC. Protein sequence: CASSQNGRRTSGANVLTF.

This clone has more than one count but fewer than ten. This chain connects TRBV10-3 to TRBJ1-6, with TRBD1 matching over 8 bases. The CDR3 runs to 14 residues. Trimming took 5 bases from V and 7 from J; bases not matched to a gene: 4. CDR1 ENHRY and CDR2 SYGVKD come from the germline V gene. CDR3 loop: CAISKDRENSPLHF. In DNA, the CDR3 is TGTGCCATCAGTAAGGACAGGGAAAATTCACCCCTCCACTTT.

The chain carries TRBV4-3 and TRBJ2-1, with D perhaps being TRBD1 or TRBD2 (5 bases each). The CDR3 is 17 amino acids. Trimming took 3 bases from V and 9 from J, leaving 24 bases between them. CDR1 and CDR2 (germline): LGHNA, YSLEER. CDR3: CASSQEMTVGPGVEQFF. In DNA form, the CDR3 reads TGCGCCAGCAGCCAGGAGATGACAGTAGGGCCCGGGGTTGAGCAGTTCTTC.

This chain links TRBV28 with TRBJ2-7, with no clear D. CDR1 MDHEN and CDR2 SYDVKM come from the germline V gene. Trimming took off 5 bases at V and 5 bases at J, with 19 bases between the two ends. CDR3 length: 15 amino acids. CDR3 in DNA: TGTGCCAGCAGTACCCCCCTCGGCGATCCCGACGAGCAGTACTTC. Translating gives CASSTPLGDPDEQYF. Full variable domain (outside the CDR3, taken from reference TRBV28 and TRBJ2-7): DVKVTQSSRYLVKRTGEKVFLECVQDMDHENMFWYRQDPGLGLRLIYFSYDVKMKEKGDIPEGYSVSREKKERFSLILESASTNQTSMYLCASSTPLGDPDEQYFGPGTRLTVT.

The chain couples TRBV6-5 to TRBJ2-7, with D tentatively TRBD1 (5 bases). Germline CDR1 MNHEY, CDR2 SVGAGI. This CDR3 has 12 residues. The V and J ends lost 7 bases and 2 bases respectively, with 9 bases between them. The CDR3 nucleotides are TGTGCCAGCACAGGGATTACCTACGAGCAGTACTTC. It codes for CASTGITYEQYF.

The chain combines TRBV18 with TRBJ2-1; 16 nucleotides match TRBD2. CDR3 length: 18 residues. V shed 2 bases, J shed 5 bases, and the junction held 6 bases outside the gene matches. Germline lookup yields CDR1 KGHSH and CDR2 LQKENI. CDR3 region: CASSPAGLAGGHHNEQFF. The CDR3 DNA reads TGTGCCAGCTCACCAGCGGGACTAGCGGGGGGGCACCACAATGAGCAGTTCTTC.

This clone was seen only a few times. V gene TRBV27 combines with J gene TRBJ2-3; 16 positions match TRBD2. This CDR3 is 20 amino acids long. V shed 3 bases, J shed 4 bases, and the junction held 13 bases outside the gene matches. Germline CDR1 is MNHEY and CDR2 is SMNVEV (reference sequence). The CDR3 DNA is TGTGCCAGCAGTTTTTATCTGGGGACTAGCGGGAGGGTGCCGGCAGATACGCAGTATTTT. It is translated as CASSFYLGTSGRVPADTQYF.

The chain links TRBV11-3 to TRBJ2-3; D possibly corresponds to TRBD2 (6 bases). CDR1 and CDR2 (germline): SGHNT, YENEEA. Deletions cut 6 bases from V and 4 bases from J, with 8 bases between. CDR3 length: 12 amino acids. The CDR3 DNA reads as TGTGCCAGCAGTCCGGGGGCAGATACGCAGTATTTT. Amino acids: CASSPGADTQYF.

This clone was recorded many times. The J gene is TRBJ2-2, the V gene TRBV6-5; TRBD2 is a possible D gene (5 bases). V was cut by 5 bases and J by 0 bases, with 10 bases left in between. Germline assignment: CDR1 MNHEY and CDR2 SVGAGI. This CDR3 region has 15 residues. CDR3 nucleotides: TGTGCCAGCAGTAACGGACTGACGAACACCGGGGAGCTGTTTTTT. It codes for CASSNGLTNTGELFF.

The chain has TRBV7-8 and TRBJ2-7; TRBD2 matches at 7 bases. V shed 4 bases, J shed 3 bases, and the junction held 9 bases outside the gene matches. The CDR3 length is 15 residues. Looked up from germline, CDR1 is SGHVS and CDR2 is FQNEAQ. The CDR3 is CASSSEAGSGYEQYF. CDR3 DNA sequence: TGTGCCAGCAGCTCGGAAGCGGGGTCGGGCTACGAGCAGTACTTC.

The chain couples TRBV6-6 to TRBJ2-7, with a tentative D call TRBD1 (6 bases). V lost 10 bases, J lost 7 bases, and 17 bases lay in between. Per germline, CDR1 MNHNY and CDR2 SVGAGI (reference sequence). The CDR3 contains 12 residues. This CDR3 is CATGTLEVEQYF. CDR3 sequence (DNA): TGTGCCACCGGGACACTGGAAGTGGAGCAGTACTTC.

The rearrangement joins TRBV27 to TRBJ2-4; maybe TRBD1 (6 bases). Germline V gene data show CDR1 as MNHEY and CDR2 as SMNVEV (reference sequence). V was pared by 8 bases and J by 3 bases, with 17 bases between. The CDR3 runs 15 residues. The CDR3 nucleotides are TGTGCCAGCGGATACAAGACAGGTGGCAAAAACATTCAGTACTTC. Translation: CASGYKTGGKNIQYF.

In its sample, this clone was seen a few times. This rearrangement joins TRBV14 to TRBJ1-3; D uncertain. V lost 4 bases and J 2 bases, leaving 0 bases between the germline ends. Germline CDR1 reads SGHDN; CDR2 reads FVKESK. The CDR3 is 11 residues long. CDR3 loop: CASSPGNTIYF. DNA of the CDR3: TGTGCCAGCAGCCCTGGAAACACCATATATTTT.

This chain uses TRBV11-2 with TRBJ2-7, with 10 bases matching TRBD2. V trimming: 2 bases; J trimming: 2 bases; junction bases outside the gene matches: 0. The CDR3 is 14 residues long. The germline CDR1 and CDR2 sequences are SGHAT and FQNNGV. CDR3 sequence: CASSLSGGAYEQYF. The CDR3 nucleotides read TGTGCCAGCAGCTTAAGCGGGGGGGCCTACGAGCAGTACTTC.

The V call is TRBV7-8, the J call TRBJ1-2; D call uncertain. Trimming shortened V by 5 bases and J by 8 bases, and 15 bases separated the two germline ends. In germline, CDR1 is SGHVS, CDR2 FQNEAQ. The CDR3 covers 13 residues. The chain's CDR3 is CASSLTFVRGYTF. Written as DNA, the CDR3 is TGTGCCAGCAGCCTCACTTTTGTGCGAGGCTACACCTTC. The full variable domain, rest sourced from reference TRBV7-8 and TRBJ1-2, is GAGVSQSPRYKVAKRGQDVALRCDPISGHVSLFWYQQALGQGPEFLTYFQNEAQLDKSGLPSDRFFAERPEGSVSTLKIQRTQQEDSAVYLCASSLTFVRGYTFGSGTRLTVV.

This sequence joins TRBV9 and TRBJ1-6; D gene unclear. There are 14 residues in the CDR3. V was cut by 3 bases and J by 7 bases, with 11 bases left in between. Germline assignment: CDR1 SGDLS and CDR2 YYNGEE. Here the CDR3 reads CASSAQLLNSPLHF. CDR3 bases: TGTGCCAGCAGCGCACAGTTGCTCAATTCACCCCTCCACTTT.

The rearrangement uses TRBV6-5 and TRBJ1-5; D unclear. From germline, CDR1 is MNHEY and CDR2 SVGAGI. The CDR3 spans 13 residues. The ends were cut back, 5 bases at V and 7 bases at J, with 12 bases in the middle. For the CDR3, the DNA is TGTGCCAGCAGTGAGAGGGTTCACCAGCCCCAGCATTTT. Translating it yields CASSERVHQPQHF.

The genes are TRBV6-1 and TRBJ1-5; unclear D gene. Germline loops: CDR1 MNHNS, CDR2 SASEGT. CDR3 length: 14 amino acids. Trimming cost V 5 bases and J 3 bases, with 11 bases left between them. CDR3 residues: CASSSGRANQPQHF. The CDR3 DNA follows: TGTGCCAGCAGTTCAGGTAGGGCCAATCAGCCCCAGCATTTT.

V and J are TRBV7-2 and TRBJ2-4; 10 bases are a match to TRBD1. The CDR3 extends over 18 amino acids. V shed 2 bases and J 3 bases; nucleotides not matched to a gene: 10. The germline CDR1 and CDR2 sequences are SGHTA and FQGNSA. In nucleotides, the CDR3 is TGTGCCAGCAGCTTATGGGGACAGGGGCTACGATACAAAAACATTCAGTACTTC. Translation gives CASSLWGQGLRYKNIQYF.

The chain is built from TRBV19 and TRBJ1-2; 10 bases are a match to TRBD1. The length of the CDR3 is 14 residues. V gave up 5 bases and J gave up 5 bases; unmatched junction bases: 5. Germline CDR1 is LNHDA and CDR2 is SQIVND (reference sequence). In DNA, the CDR3 is TGTGCCAGTAGTGCCGACAGGGGGCGTTATGGCTACACCTTC. This sequence encodes CASSADRGRYGYTF.

This clone was detected once. The rearrangement links TRBV7-3 to TRBJ1-3; no definite D call. Germline V gene lookup returns CDR1 SGHTA and CDR2 FQGTGA. There are 15 residues in the CDR3. V lost 5 bases and J 1 base, leaving 12 bases between the germline ends. This chain's CDR3 is CASSLPSRSGNTIYF. In DNA form, the CDR3 reads TGTGCCAGCAGCCTCCCAAGCAGGTCTGGAAACACCATATATTTT.

J is TRBJ2-1 and V is TRBV10-3; 11 bases are a match to TRBD2. Germline V lookup: CDR1 ENHRY, CDR2 SYGVKD. V lost 4 bases, J lost 8 bases, and 7 bases stayed unmatched. The CDR3 has 15 residues. The CDR3 is CAISGLSGRAHEQFF. CDR3 DNA: TGTGCCATCAGTGGACTTAGCGGGAGGGCTCATGAGCAGTTCTTC.

V and J are TRBV5-1 and TRBJ1-1, with a tentative D call TRBD1 (5 bases). The V gene's germline CDR1 is SGHRS and CDR2 YFSETQ. V gave up 4 bases and J gave up 0 bases, with 13 bases separating them. CDR3 length: 15 residues. The CDR3 loop reads CASSRGEPMNTEAFF. CDR3 nucleotides: TGCGCCAGCAGCCGAGGGGAACCGATGAACACTGAAGCTTTCTTT. Together with reference TRBV5-1 and TRBJ1-1, the CDR3 gives the full variable domain: KAGVTQTPRYLIKTRGQQVTLSCSPISGHRSVSWYQQTPGQGLQFLFEYFSETQRNKGNFPGRFSGRQFSNSRSEMNVSTLELGDSALYLCASSRGEPMNTEAFFGQGTRLTVV.

A single count supports this clone. This chain connects TRBV7-9 to TRBJ1-2, with D maybe TRBD1 (5 bases). Trimming stripped 2 bases from V and 4 bases from J, with 17 bases between. The CDR3 is 16 residues long. Germline CDR1 SEHNR, CDR2 FQNEAQ (reference sequence). The CDR3 nucleotides read TGTGCCAGCAGCTTATTCCCCCCGCGGGGCACCTATGGCTACACCTTC. Its protein product is CASSLFPPRGTYGYTF.

J is TRBJ2-1 and V is TRBV5-1; D may be TRBD1 (6 bases). V lost 3 bases and J 3 bases, leaving 13 bases between the germline ends. This CDR3 has 15 amino acids. Germline CDR1 and CDR2: SGHRS and YFSETQ. The CDR3 protein is CASSSVQGVYNEQFF. DNA for the CDR3: TGCGCCAGCAGCTCCGTACAGGGTGTCTACAATGAGCAGTTCTTC.

This sequence joins TRBV7-3 and TRBJ1-2; a possible D gene is TRBD1 (6 bases). The CDR3 sequence is 14 residues long. Germline V gives CDR1 SGHTA, CDR2 FQGTGA. The V end lost 6 bases, the J end lost 5 bases, and 16 bases lay between the germline ends. The CDR3 sequence: CASRWTVGFYGYTF. The DNA of the CDR3 is TGTGCCAGCAGATGGACAGTAGGGTTTTATGGCTACACCTTC. The whole variable domain, filled in from reference TRBV7-3 and TRBJ1-2, reads GAGVSQTPSNKVTEKGKYVELRCDPISGHTALYWYRQSLGQGPEFLIYFQGTGAADDSGLPNDRFFAVRPEGSVSTLKIQRTERGDSAVYLCASRWTVGFYGYTFGSGTRLTVV.